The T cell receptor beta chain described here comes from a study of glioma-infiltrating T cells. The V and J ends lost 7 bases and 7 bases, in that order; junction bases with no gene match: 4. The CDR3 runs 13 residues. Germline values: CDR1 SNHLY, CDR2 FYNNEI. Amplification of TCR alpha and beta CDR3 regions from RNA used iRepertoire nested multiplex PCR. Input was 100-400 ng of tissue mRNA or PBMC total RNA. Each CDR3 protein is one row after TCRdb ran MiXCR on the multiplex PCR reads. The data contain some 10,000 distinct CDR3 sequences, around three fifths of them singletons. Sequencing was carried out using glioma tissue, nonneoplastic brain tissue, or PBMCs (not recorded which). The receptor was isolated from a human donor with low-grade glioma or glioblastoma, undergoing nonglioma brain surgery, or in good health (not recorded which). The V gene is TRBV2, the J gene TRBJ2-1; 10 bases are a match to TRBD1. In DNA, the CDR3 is TGTGCCAGCAAGACAGGGGGCATAAATGAGCAGTTCTTC. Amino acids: CASKTGGINEQFF.